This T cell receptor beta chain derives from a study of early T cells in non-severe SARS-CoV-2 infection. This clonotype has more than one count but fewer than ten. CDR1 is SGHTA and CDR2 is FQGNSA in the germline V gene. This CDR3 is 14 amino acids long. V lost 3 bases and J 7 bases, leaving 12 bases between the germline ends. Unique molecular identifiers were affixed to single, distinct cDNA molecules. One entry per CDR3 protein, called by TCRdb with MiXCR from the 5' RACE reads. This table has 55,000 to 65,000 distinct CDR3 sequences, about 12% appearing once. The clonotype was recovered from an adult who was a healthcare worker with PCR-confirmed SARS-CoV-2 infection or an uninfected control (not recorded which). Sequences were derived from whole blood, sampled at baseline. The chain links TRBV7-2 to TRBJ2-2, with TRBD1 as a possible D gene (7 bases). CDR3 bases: TGTGCCAGCAGCTTCCAGGGGGAGGTCGGGGAGCTGTTTTTT. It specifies CASSFQGEVGELFF.